Below are 11 T cell receptor beta chains sequenced from a single sample in a study of CD4 T cells in relation to SARS-CoV-2 and coronaviruses. The antigens for these receptors are not known. CD4+ T cells from unexposed donors were obtained before the COVID-19 pandemic (2011-2018). CD4+ T cells were isolated from the cells after 10 days of culture. Method: immunoSEQ multiplex PCR; TCRdb's copy keeps in-frame clones and lacks some. The sample has 20,000 or so clones; about 80% are singletons. The sequencing sample was made of CD4+ T cells from PBMCs, cultured in vitro. The receptors were gathered from a human donor in good health.

The chain is built from TRBV18 and TRBJ2-1; 11 positions match TRBD2. The V segment lost 3 bases and the J segment 9 bases; nucleotides outside the gene matches: 7. Germline CDR1 reads KGHSH; CDR2 reads LQKENI. CDR3 length equals 15 residues. The CDR3 DNA reads as TGTGCCAGCTCACCTACTAGCGGGAGTATCGGTGAGCAGTTCTTC. Its translation is CASSPTSGSIGEQFF.

The V call is TRBV5-1, the J call TRBJ2-3; 7 bases match TRBD2. V lost 3 bases, J lost 2 bases, and 3 bases stayed unmatched. Germline V lookup: CDR1 SGHRS, CDR2 YFSETQ. The CDR3 length is 14 residues. The CDR3, as DNA: TGCGCCAGCAGCTGGGGGGGGACCACAGATACGCAGTATTTT. Its translation is CASSWGGTTDTQYF.

The chain is built from TRBV7-8 and TRBJ1-5; 7 bases match TRBD1. Germline V gives CDR1 SGHVS, CDR2 FQNEAQ. Trimming cost V 3 bases and J 3 bases; bases outside gene matches: 2. The CDR3 extends over 14 amino acids. CDR3 nucleotide sequence: TGTGCCAGCAGCTTCGGGACAGACAATCAGCCCCAGCATTTT. Residues: CASSFGTDNQPQHF.

With regard to this clone: At one end the junction does not follow the germline gene, possibly because of a read error. The chain recombines TRBV25-1 with TRBJ1-2; possible D gene TRBD1, 6 bases. Germline assignment: CDR1 MGHDK and CDR2 SYGVNS. There are 13 residues in the CDR3. In nucleotides, the CDR3 is TGTGCCACTTCTCCCGGGACAACCTATGACTACACCTTC. The encoded protein is CATSPGTTYDYTF.

The chain carries TRBV2 and TRBJ1-1; D remains ambiguous. Trimming pared 6 bases from V and 4 bases from J, leaving 9 bases between. This CDR3 contains 12 residues. Germline lookup yields CDR1 SNHLY and CDR2 FYNNEI. The CDR3 DNA follows: TGTGCCAGCAGCCCCCAGGCCACTGAAGCTTTCTTT. Amino acids: CASSPQATEAFF.

This chain connects TRBV6-1 to TRBJ1-5; D gene ambiguous. CDR3 length: 15 residues. Germline loops: CDR1 MNHNS, CDR2 SASEGT. Trimming left V 2 bases short and J 0 bases short, with 8 bases between. CDR3 nucleotide sequence: TGTGCCAGCAGTGAATACAGAAATAGCAATCAGCCCCAGCATTTT. Protein sequence: CASSEYRNSNQPQHF.

V is TRBV12-5 and J is TRBJ1-5; 11 positions match TRBD1. J lost 4 bases, V lost 6 bases, and 11 bases had no gene match. This CDR3 comprises 17 residues. CDR1 and CDR2 (germline): LGHNT, FRNRAP. CDR3 loop: CASGTGTGGLTNQPQHF. The CDR3 region has the DNA TGTGCTAGTGGCACCGGGACAGGGGGACTCACGAATCAGCCCCAGCATTTT.

This clone was seen just once. The chain employs TRBV5-8 and TRBJ2-2; D is unresolved. This CDR3 is 16 amino acids long. The ends were cut back, 2 bases at V and 0 bases at J, with 11 bases in the middle. Germline-derived CDR1 and CDR2 are SGHTS and YDEGEE. CDR3 in DNA: TGTGCCAGCAGCTTTCTCCCGACCACGAACACCGGGGAGCTGTTTTTT. Translated: CASSFLPTTNTGELFF.

This clone was detected once. The genes are TRBV11-3 and TRBJ2-3; the match to TRBD2 covers 8 bases. Germline V CDR1 and CDR2: SGHNT, YENEEA. V was pared by 3 bases and J by 2 bases, with 7 bases of the junction left unmatched. The CDR3 is 16 amino acids. CDR3 bases: TGTGCCAGCAGCTTGGGGAGCGGGAGCACCACAGATACGCAGTATTTT. This gives the protein CASSLGSGSTTDTQYF.

The rearrangement joins TRBV2 to TRBJ2-7; D possibly corresponds to TRBD1 (6 bases). The V end lost 4 bases, the J end lost 2 bases, and 9 bases lay between the germline ends. The CDR3 spans 13 residues. Germline loops: CDR1 SNHLY, CDR2 FYNNEI. The CDR3 coding sequence is TGTGCCAGCAGTGTGGCAGGGGCCTACGAGCAGTACTTC. This codes for CASSVAGAYEQYF.

The chain carries TRBV12-5 and TRBJ2-7; TRBD1 is a possible D gene (6 bases). The germline CDR1 and CDR2 sequences are LGHNT and FRNRAP. V lost 0 bases to trimming and J lost 5 bases, with 14 bases between them. The CDR3 sequence is 15 residues long. The CDR3 reads CASGLVQGRGHEQYF. The DNA for the CDR3 is TGTGCTAGTGGTTTGGTTCAGGGCAGGGGACACGAGCAGTACTTC.